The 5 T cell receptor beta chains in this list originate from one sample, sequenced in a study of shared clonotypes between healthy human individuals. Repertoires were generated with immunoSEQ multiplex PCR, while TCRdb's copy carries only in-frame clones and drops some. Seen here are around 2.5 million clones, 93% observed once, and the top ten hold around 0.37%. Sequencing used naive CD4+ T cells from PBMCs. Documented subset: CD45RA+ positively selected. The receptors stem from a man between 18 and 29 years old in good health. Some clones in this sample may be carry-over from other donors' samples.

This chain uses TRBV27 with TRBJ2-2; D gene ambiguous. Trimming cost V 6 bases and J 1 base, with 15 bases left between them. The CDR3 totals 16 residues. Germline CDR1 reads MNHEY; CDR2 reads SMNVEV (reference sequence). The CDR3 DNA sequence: TGTGCCAGCAGCCTTTTCCGTTTATTGAACACCGGGGAGCTGTTTTTT. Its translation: CASSLFRLLNTGELFF.

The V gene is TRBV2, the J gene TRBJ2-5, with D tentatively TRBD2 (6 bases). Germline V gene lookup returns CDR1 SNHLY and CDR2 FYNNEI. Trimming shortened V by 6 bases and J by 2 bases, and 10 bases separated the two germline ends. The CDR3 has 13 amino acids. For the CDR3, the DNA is TGTGCCAGCAGAAGGGACTTGCAAGAGACCCAGTACTTC. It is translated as CASRRDLQETQYF.

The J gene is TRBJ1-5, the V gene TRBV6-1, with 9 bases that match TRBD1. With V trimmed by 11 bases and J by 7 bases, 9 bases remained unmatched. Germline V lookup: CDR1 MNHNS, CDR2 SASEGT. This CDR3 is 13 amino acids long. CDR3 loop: CAALGTGNQPQHF. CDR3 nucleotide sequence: TGTGCCGCTCTGGGGACAGGGAACCAGCCCCAGCATTTT.

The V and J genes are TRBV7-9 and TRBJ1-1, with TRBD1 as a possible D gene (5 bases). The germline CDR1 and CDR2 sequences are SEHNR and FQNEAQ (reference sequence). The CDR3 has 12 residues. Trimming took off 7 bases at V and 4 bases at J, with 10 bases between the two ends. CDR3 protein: CASTSGRTEAFF. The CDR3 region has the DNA TGTGCCAGCACCTCGGGACGCACTGAAGCTTTCTTT.

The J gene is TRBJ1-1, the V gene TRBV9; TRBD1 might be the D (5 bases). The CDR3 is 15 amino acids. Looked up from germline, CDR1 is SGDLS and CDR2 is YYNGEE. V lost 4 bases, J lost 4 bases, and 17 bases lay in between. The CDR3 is CASSYRGDRATEAFF. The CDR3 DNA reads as TGTGCCAGCAGCTATCGAGGGGATCGGGCCACTGAAGCTTTCTTT.